Each of the 16 T cell receptor gamma chains below was sequenced from the same sample in a study of gamma-delta T cells after stem cell transplantation (TCRdb year 2016). The library was built by means of RT-PCR. This sample was sequenced with an Illumina MiSeq. Clones were re-identified by TCRdb from the public reads with CATT, and rows with the same DNA were merged. This sample has roughly 500 gamma-chain clones in its table, and approximately 70% of those were observed once. The ten most abundant clones make up over 30% of the sample. Material for sequencing was gamma-delta T cells. These receptors originate from a human donor. It is not recorded whose cells these are; they may come from a transplant donor.

This sequence joins TRGV9 and TRGJ1 or TRGJ2. TCRdb supplies no J gene; here it was assigned by aligning the nucleotide sequence to germline. Germline CDR1 is GITISATS and CDR2 is ISYDGTV (reference sequence). There are 12 residues in the CDR3. After removal of 11 bases from V and 0 bases from J, the junction contained 7 bases not matched to a gene. Written as DNA, the CDR3 is TGTGCCTGGACGTCGAATTATTATAAGAAACTCTTT. Its translation is CAWTSNYYKKLF.

This clone was seen a few times. This may come from a read error, since a much larger clone is one base off. The same CDR3 arises from other DNA sequences in this sample as well. J is TRGJP and V is TRGV9. TCRdb supplies no J gene; here it was assigned by aligning the nucleotide sequence to germline. After removal of 0 bases from V and 5 bases from J, the junction contained 1 base not matched to a gene. Germline V gives CDR1 GITISATS, CDR2 ISYDGTV (reference sequence). This CDR3 contains 16 residues. CDR3 sequence reads: CALWEVKELGKKIKVF. The CDR3 DNA reads as TGTGCCTTGTGGGAGGTGAAAGAGTTGGGCAAAAAAATCAAGGTATTT.

Worth noting for this clone: Possible read error: a much larger clone is one base away. The chain couples TRGV9 to TRGJP. The J gene, not given by TCRdb, was assigned here from a germline match of the nucleotide sequence. The CDR3 runs 16 residues. V shed 0 bases and J 7 bases; nucleotides not matched to a gene: 3. Germline V lookup: CDR1 GITISATS, CDR2 ISYDGTV (reference sequence). As DNA, the CDR3 is TGTGCCTTGTGGGAGGTGGTGGAGTTGGGCAAAAAAATCAAGGTATTT. This codes for CALWEVVELGKKIKVF.

J gene TRGJP1 was identified, but the V gene was not called. The CDR3 runs to 14 residues. In DNA form, the CDR3 reads TGTGCCTTGTGGGTTAATACCACTGGTTGGTTCAAGATATTT. This translates into CALWVNTTGWFKIF.

The chain employs TRGV8 and TRGJP1. No J segment appears in TCRdb, so it was assigned here by matching the sequence to germline. The CDR3 spans 12 residues. V was pared by 4 bases and J by 6 bases, with 2 bases of the junction left unmatched. Germline lookup yields CDR1 VENAVY and CDR2 YDSYNSRV. Here the CDR3 DNA reads TGTGCCACCTGGGAGGCTGGTTGGTTCAAGATATTT. Its protein product is CATWEAGWFKIF.

Sample share makes this clone hyperexpanded. This sequence joins TRGV9 and TRGJP. Looked up from germline, CDR1 is GITISATS and CDR2 is ISYDGTV (reference sequence). V gave up 4 bases and J gave up 4 bases; unmatched junction bases: 4. The CDR3 totals 16 residues. The CDR3 sequence: CALWDAQELGKKIKVF. Here the CDR3 DNA reads TGTGCCTTGTGGGACGCACAAGAGTTGGGCAAAAAAATCAAGGTATTT.

CDR3 bases: TGTGCCACCTGGGACAGGCATTGGGGGAAACTCTTT. Translated: CATWDRHWGKLF. The V and J genes are TRGV5 and TRGJ1 or TRGJ2. Matching the DNA to germline supplied the J gene, which TCRdb does not give. With V trimmed by 0 bases and J by 12 bases, 8 bases remained unmatched. Germline V gene data show CDR1 as VINAFY and CDR2 as YDVSNSKD. This CDR3 is 12 amino acids long.

V usage is TRGV4 and J usage is TRGJ1 or TRGJ2. As TCRdb names no J gene, one was assigned here on the basis of a DNA match to germline. The CDR3 has 14 residues. The germline V gene encodes CDR1 EGSTGY and CDR2 YDSYTSSV. The V segment lost 3 bases and the J segment 2 bases; nucleotides outside the gene matches: 7. CDR3 sequence: CATWDPYDYYKKLF. The CDR3 nucleotides read TGTGCCACCTGGGATCCCTATGATTATTATAAGAAACTCTTT.

For the CDR3, the DNA is TGTGCCACCTGGGTCAAAGCTGCCCGCAACGCTTATAAGAAACTCTTT. Translated, it gives CATWVKAARNAYKKLF. The rearrangement uses TRGV2 and TRGJ1 or TRGJ2. Germline matching of the DNA provided the J gene here, since TCRdb leaves it blank. V was clipped by 5 bases and J by 6 bases; unmatched bases: 19. The CDR3 loop spans 16 amino acids. The germline V gene has CDR1 EGSNGY and CDR2 YDSYNSKV.

For this clone: An end of the junction does not agree with germline; a read error may underlie this. The CDR3 region has the DNA TGTGCCTTGCGGGAGGAAGAGTTGGGCAAAAAAATCAAGGTATTT. Amino acids: CALREEELGKKIKVF. The chain joins TRGV9 to TRGJP. TCRdb gives no J gene; it was assigned here by matching the DNA to germline. Per the germline V gene, CDR1 is GITISATS and CDR2 is ISYDGTV (reference sequence). The CDR3 is 15 amino acids.

The J gene is TRGJP, the V gene TRGV9. TCRdb lists no J gene, so it was determined here by aligning the DNA to germline. CDR3 length: 15 amino acids. V trimming: 0 bases; J trimming: 9 bases; junction bases outside the gene matches: 2. CDR1 is GITISATS and CDR2 is ISYDGTV in the germline V gene (reference sequence). Written as DNA, the CDR3 is TGTGCCTTGTGGGAGGTGGGGTTGGGCAAAAAAATCAAGGTATTT. This translates into CALWEVGLGKKIKVF.

The J gene is TRGJ1 or TRGJ2, the V gene TRGV9. Germline matching of the DNA provided the J gene here, since TCRdb leaves it blank. CDR1 and CDR2 (germline): GITISATS, ISYDGTV (reference sequence). V trimming: 2 bases; J trimming: 9 bases; junction bases outside the gene matches: 4. The CDR3 length is 11 residues. The CDR3 spells CALWEATKKLF. The CDR3 DNA reads as TGTGCCTTGTGGGAGGCGACTAAGAAACTCTTT.

This clone is hyperexpanded in the sample. The chain couples TRGV9 to TRGJP. V dropped 4 bases and J dropped 6; count of bases not matched to a gene: 0. The CDR3 loop spans 14 amino acids. Germline CDR1 is GITISATS and CDR2 is ISYDGTV (reference sequence). This chain's CDR3 is CALWEELGKKIKVF. CDR3 coding DNA: TGTGCCTTGTGGGAAGAGTTGGGCAAAAAAATCAAGGTATTT.

The rearrangement uses TRGV9 and TRGJ1 or TRGJ2. The J gene, not given by TCRdb, was assigned here from a germline match of the nucleotide sequence. The CDR3 has 11 residues. Germline V gives CDR1 GITISATS, CDR2 ISYDGTV (reference sequence). J lost 9 bases, V lost 2 bases, and 4 bases had no gene match. The DNA for the CDR3 is TGTGCCTTGTGGGAGGAGACTAAGAAACTCTTT. Encoded protein: CALWEETKKLF.

The chain is built from TRGV9 and TRGJP. TCRdb leaves out the J gene; it was filled in here by matching the DNA to germline. The CDR3 contains 16 residues. J lost 11 bases, V lost 1 base, and 8 bases had no gene match. The V gene's germline CDR1 is GITISATS and CDR2 ISYDGTV (reference sequence). CDR3 DNA sequence: TGTGCCTTGTGGGAGGTCGTTTTAATGGGCAAAAAAATCAAGGTATTT. Translation gives CALWEVVLMGKKIKVF.

This clone was seen a few times. The chain links TRGV5 to TRGJ1 or TRGJ2. No J gene was available from TCRdb, and it was assigned here by a germline match of the DNA. With 0 bases clipped from V and 12 bases from J, the junction kept 8 bases outside the gene matches. The germline V gene encodes CDR1 VINAFY and CDR2 YDVSNSKD. The CDR3 sequence is 12 residues long. The CDR3 DNA is TGTGCCACCTGGGACAGGCCTTGGGGGAAACTCTTT. It is translated as CATWDRPWGKLF.